The present TCR beta chain was sequenced within a study of blood T cell repertoires in COVID-19 (dated by TCRdb to about 2020). Study-level background: Samples covering the acute and convalescent phases of COVID-19 were provided by collaborators in the United States, Italy and Spain. The prospective study material was composed of cDNA or gDNA derived from T cells, B-cell-depleted T cells, or PBMCs. Subjects who had been exposed to COVID-19, were actively infected with it, or had recovered from it provided the deeply sampled blood TCRbeta repertoires that made up the dataset. A freely available public database, intended as a resource for researchers studying the immune response to SARS-CoV-2, is where the repertoires were released. The samples were drawn from the first 160 participants of the ongoing ImmuneRACE study and from 950 to 1,500 subjects provided by 6 global collaborators. The sample metadata nearly always contained a de-identified subject ID, COVID-19 status, age in years and sex. Where available, HLA class I and class II types were obtained from metadata supplied by the sample provider rather than from assay-based typing.

The paper as a whole reports these results and caveats: How much clinical and demographic metadata was included differed by source and by participant, and the metadata was provided uncurated.

The collaborating institutions used their own protocols to collect whole blood in K2EDTA tubes. For TCRbeta analysis, collaborator samples were shipped as frozen whole blood, as isolated PBMCs, or as DNA extracted from either sample type. TCRbeta CDR3 regions were amplified from genomic DNA by means of the immunoSEQ Assay, a bias-controlled multiplex PCR. On the authors' methods: The number of nucleated cells in each sample was estimated from the amplification of reference gene primers within the assay. Sequence reads were collapsed and filtered to measure the absolute abundance of every unique TCRbeta CDR3 rearrangement. For each sample, productive Simpson clonality was calculated as the square root of Simpson's diversity index across productive rearrangements. This is the immuneACCESS table as TCRdb keeps it, with only in-frame sequences that have V and J called. A part of the clones is gone; compared with another copy, unresolved V genes explain less than half, and the rest is unexplained. The V and J calls and the clone size are those of that table, but D and trimming were determined from the DNA. The sample yields 130,000 to 150,000 clones; 84% were counted once. The ten largest account for about 40% of the sample.

The CDR3 runs 14 amino acids, cysteine and phenylalanine included. Kept here is only the CDR3 DNA, which spans 42 bases and is read in frame from base 1. Trimming leaves V shorter by 3 bases and J shorter by 5 bases, with the junction holding 3 bases beyond the gene matches. From a lookup of the germline V gene (reference sequence), CDR1 and CDR2 are LNHNV and YYDKDF. About this clone itself: Its target antigen remains unknown. The record has no base qualities; no much larger clone is one base away.

Sequences were obtained from peripheral blood. This TCR was sampled from a human donor in a cohort sampled during active COVID-19. The V and J segments used are TRBV15 and TRBJ1-2; 10 central bases correspond to TRBD1. The base sequence is TGTGCCACCAGCAGGACAGGGGGCGGGTATGGCTACACCTTC. Protein translation: CATSRTGGGYGYTF.